Following are 8 T cell receptor beta chains from one sample sequenced in a study of OX40 agonist ivuxolimab in advanced cancers. Sequenced by immunoSEQ multiplex PCR; TCRdb stores in-frame clones only, minus some. The sample shows about 67,000 clones, approximately 90% of them seen only once. The sample here was CD4+ or CD8+ T cells sorted from blood, taken in a trial of the OX40 agonist ivuxolimab. The receptors shown here come from an adult with an advanced solid tumor such as melanoma, head and neck, liver or kidney cancer.

V and J are TRBV11-3 and TRBJ2-3; D call uncertain. Germline loops: CDR1 SGHNT, CDR2 YENEEA. Between the trimmed V and J ends, which lost 1 base and 2 bases, there was a span of 7 bases. CDR3 length: 14 amino acids. The CDR3 DNA reads TGTGCCAGCAGCTTAGTTGCCCTCACAGATACGCAGTATTTT. Translation: CASSLVALTDTQYF.

The rearrangement uses TRBV11-3 and TRBJ2-3; tentative D call: TRBD1 (7 bases). V gave up 5 bases and J gave up 0 bases, with 15 bases separating them. Germline lookup yields CDR1 SGHNT and CDR2 YENEEA. This CDR3 has 16 residues. The chain's CDR3 is CASSSRGTSSTDTQYF. Written as DNA, the CDR3 is TGTGCCAGCAGCAGCAGGGGGACTTCTAGCACAGATACGCAGTATTTT.

This CDR3 is CAWSIGRGKRGNTIYF. CDR3 nucleotides: TGTGCCTGGAGTATAGGCCGGGGAAAAAGAGGAAACACCATATATTTT. V is TRBV30 and J is TRBJ1-3; unclear D gene. The V and J ends lost 2 bases and 4 bases respectively, with 18 bases between them. The CDR3 spans 16 residues. Per germline, CDR1 GTSNPN and CDR2 SVGIG (reference sequence).

This chain links TRBV6-1 with TRBJ1-6; the match to TRBD1 covers 8 bases. This CDR3 comprises 15 residues. Trimming took 1 base from V and 5 from J; bases not matched to a gene: 1. CDR1 MNHNS and CDR2 SASEGT come from the germline V gene. CDR3 DNA sequence: TGTGCCAGCAGTGAAGGGACAGGGCATAATTCACCCCTCCACTTT. Amino acids: CASSEGTGHNSPLHF.

This clone appeared a few times. The chain carries TRBV30 and TRBJ1-6; tentative D call: TRBD1 (5 bases). CDR3 length: 14 amino acids. Trimming took 2 bases from V and 10 from J, leaving 15 bases between them. The V gene's germline CDR1 is GTSNPN and CDR2 SVGIG (reference sequence). The CDR3 DNA reads as TGTGCCTGGAGTCAACCCCAAGGGGACTCACCCCTCCACTTT. Protein sequence: CAWSQPQGDSPLHF.

This chain connects TRBV11-2 to TRBJ1-5; no clear D gene. V dropped 4 bases and J dropped 4 bases, with 8 bases sitting between them. The CDR3 is 13 amino acids. Germline CDR1 and CDR2: SGHAT and FQNNGV. The CDR3 DNA is TGTGCCAGCAGCTCCCGTCTAAATCAGCCCCAGCATTTT. It translates to CASSSRLNQPQHF.

The rearrangement links TRBV19 to TRBJ2-7; D is perhaps TRBD2 (5 bases). The germline gives CDR1 LNHDA, CDR2 SQIVND (reference sequence). The V and J ends lost 7 bases and 0 bases respectively, with 16 bases between them. The CDR3 loop spans 15 amino acids. The CDR3 DNA is TGTGCCAGTAAACTAGAGGGCTATAGCTCCTACGAGCAGTACTTC. Amino acid sequence: CASKLEGYSSYEQYF.

This clone showed up just once. The genes are TRBV4-1 and TRBJ2-3; D possibly matches TRBD1 or TRBD2 (5 bases each). Germline CDR1 reads MGHRA; CDR2 reads YSYEKL. This CDR3 region has 15 residues. Between the trimmed V and J ends, which lost 4 bases and 4 bases, there was a span of 15 bases. The CDR3 protein is CASSRERGSADTQYF. CDR3 DNA: TGCGCCAGCAGCCGAGAGAGGGGTTCGGCAGATACGCAGTATTTT.